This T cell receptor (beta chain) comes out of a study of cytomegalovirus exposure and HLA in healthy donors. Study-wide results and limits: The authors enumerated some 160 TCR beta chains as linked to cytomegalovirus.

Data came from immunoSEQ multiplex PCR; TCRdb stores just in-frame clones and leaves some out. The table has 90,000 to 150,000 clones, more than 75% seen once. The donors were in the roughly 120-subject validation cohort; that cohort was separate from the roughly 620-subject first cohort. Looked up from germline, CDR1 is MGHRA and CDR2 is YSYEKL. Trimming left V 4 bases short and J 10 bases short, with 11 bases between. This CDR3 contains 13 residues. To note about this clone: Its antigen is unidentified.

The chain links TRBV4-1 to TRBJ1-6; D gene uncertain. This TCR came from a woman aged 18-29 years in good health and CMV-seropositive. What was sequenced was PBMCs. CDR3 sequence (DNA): TGCGCCAGCAGCCTCAACGGTCGGTCACCCCTCCACTTT. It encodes CASSLNGRSPLHF.